One TCR beta chain is described in this entry. These data originate in a study of control samples from healthy donors and cancer patients. Assay used: immunoSEQ multiplex PCR; TCRdb lists only in-frame clones, some missing. The sample shows 180,000 or so clones, 80% to 95% of them seen only once. Germline CDR1 and CDR2: DFQATT and SNEGSKA (reference sequence). The CDR3 is 14 amino acids. With 6 bases removed from V and 7 bases from J, the gap between germline ends came to 21 bases. The receptor was derived from a woman in her sixties or seventies in good health. What was sequenced was blood. The chain is built from TRBV20-1 and TRBJ1-1; D perhaps matches TRBD1 (5 bases). CDR3 sequence: CSASRQTPRGEAFF. The CDR3 coding sequence is TGCAGTGCAAGTCGACAGACCCCTCGGGGTGAAGCTTTCTTT.